A selection of T cell receptor beta chains follows, all from one sample in a study of blood T cell repertoires in COVID-19. Sequencing was performed with immunoSEQ multiplex PCR; in TCRdb, only in-frame clones are kept and a portion is missing. The sample contains a few hundred thousand clones, 85% to 90% of which appear only once. The sequenced material came from PBMCs or T cells enriched from blood (not recorded which). These receptors originate from a woman between 50 and 59 years old who had recovered from COVID-19. The CDR3 runs from the conserved cysteine through the conserved F or W. Each record gives: CDR3 DNA, CDR3 protein, V gene, clone size, D gene, J gene. A D gene is named only where the DNA matches it firmly. Expanded clones get a size class; other rows say once, few or many, or leave the size out.

CDR3nt: TGTGCCAGCAGCCGTGGCAATTACAATGAGCAGTTCTTC
CDR3aa: CASSRGNYNEQFF
v_gene: TRBV3-1/TRBV3-2
abundance: -
d_gene: -
j_gene: TRBJ2-1

CDR3nt: TGTGCCAGCAGTGGAAGGGGACAGGGAGTCCACGAGCAGTACTTC
CDR3aa: CASSGRGQGVHEQYF
v_gene: TRBV2
abundance: -
d_gene: TRBD1
j_gene: TRBJ2-7

CDR3nt: TGTGCCAGCAGCCCGAGGACAGGTCTGCCCCATAGGAACACTGAAGCTTTCTTT
CDR3aa: CASSPRTGLPHRNTEAFF
v_gene: TRBV5-4
abundance: few
d_gene: TRBD1
j_gene: TRBJ1-1

CDR3nt: TGCAGCGTTGAAGCACCGAGACAGGGGACCGTCGCCTACGAGCAGTACTTC
CDR3aa: CSVEAPRQGTVAYEQYF
v_gene: TRBV29-1
abundance: -
d_gene: TRBD1
j_gene: TRBJ2-7

CDR3nt: TGTGCCATCAGTGAGCTGGAGGGAGGCACTGAAGCTTTCTTT
CDR3aa: CAISELEGGTEAFF
v_gene: TRBV10-3
abundance: -
d_gene: -
j_gene: TRBJ1-1

CDR3nt: TGTGCCAGCAGTGTCGAGTTGAGCAATTCACCCCTCCACTTT
CDR3aa: CASSVELSNSPLHF
v_gene: TRBV2
abundance: -
d_gene: -
j_gene: TRBJ1-6

CDR3nt: TGTGCCAGCAGCTCCCCCAGGGGCCGCGGCAATGAGCAGTTCTTC
CDR3aa: CASSSPRGRGNEQFF
v_gene: TRBV11-2
abundance: -
d_gene: -
j_gene: TRBJ2-1

CDR3nt: TGTGCCAGCAGGCGAACGACAGGTCAGCCCCAGCATTTT
CDR3aa: CASRRTTGQPQHF
v_gene: TRBV27
abundance: -
d_gene: -
j_gene: TRBJ1-5

CDR3nt: TGTGCCAGCAAACTAGCGGGGGACCTCACCGGGGAGCTGTTTTTT
CDR3aa: CASKLAGDLTGELFF
v_gene: TRBV2
abundance: -
d_gene: TRBD2
j_gene: TRBJ2-2

CDR3nt: TGTGCCAGCAGCTCAGGGTCTGGGGCCGGGGAGCTGTTTTTT
CDR3aa: CASSSGSGAGELFF
v_gene: TRBV7-3
abundance: -
d_gene: -
j_gene: TRBJ2-2

CDR3nt: TGTGCCAGCAGTAAAGCCGGGACTAGCGGGGGGACCACAGATACGCAGTATTTT
CDR3aa: CASSKAGTSGGTTDTQYF
v_gene: TRBV27
abundance: -
d_gene: TRBD2
j_gene: TRBJ2-3

CDR3nt: TGTGCCGCGGGCCAGAATACGCAGTATTTT
CDR3aa: CAAGQNTQYF
v_gene: TRBV10-3
abundance: -
d_gene: -
j_gene: TRBJ2-3

CDR3nt: TGTGCCAGTAGTCTCTCCGACAGGGGCCCTCATAGCAATCAGCCCCAGCATTTT
CDR3aa: CASSLSDRGPHSNQPQHF
v_gene: TRBV19
abundance: once
d_gene: TRBD1
j_gene: TRBJ1-5

CDR3nt: TGTGCCAGCAGCCCCCGACAGAGGCCCTCTGGGGCCAACGTCCTGACTTTC
CDR3aa: CASSPRQRPSGANVLTF
v_gene: TRBV7-2
abundance: -
d_gene: -
j_gene: TRBJ2-6

CDR3nt: TGTGCCAGCAGTTTTGGAGGGGCTGTGAGTAGCTATGGCTACACCTTC
CDR3aa: CASSFGGAVSSYGYTF
v_gene: TRBV27
abundance: -
d_gene: -
j_gene: TRBJ1-2

CDR3nt: TGTGCCAGCAGCAAACGGACTGGAGAAAAACTGTTTTTT
CDR3aa: CASSKRTGEKLFF
v_gene: TRBV5-5
abundance: -
d_gene: -
j_gene: TRBJ1-4

CDR3nt: TGTGCCAGCAGTACCGGGACACAAGCTCCCAACTATGGCTACACCTTC
CDR3aa: CASSTGTQAPNYGYTF
v_gene: TRBV2
abundance: -
d_gene: -
j_gene: TRBJ1-2

CDR3nt: TGTGCCAGCAGCACGGACTATCCGCGGGAGACCCAGTACTTC
CDR3aa: CASSTDYPRETQYF
v_gene: TRBV9
abundance: -
d_gene: -
j_gene: TRBJ2-5